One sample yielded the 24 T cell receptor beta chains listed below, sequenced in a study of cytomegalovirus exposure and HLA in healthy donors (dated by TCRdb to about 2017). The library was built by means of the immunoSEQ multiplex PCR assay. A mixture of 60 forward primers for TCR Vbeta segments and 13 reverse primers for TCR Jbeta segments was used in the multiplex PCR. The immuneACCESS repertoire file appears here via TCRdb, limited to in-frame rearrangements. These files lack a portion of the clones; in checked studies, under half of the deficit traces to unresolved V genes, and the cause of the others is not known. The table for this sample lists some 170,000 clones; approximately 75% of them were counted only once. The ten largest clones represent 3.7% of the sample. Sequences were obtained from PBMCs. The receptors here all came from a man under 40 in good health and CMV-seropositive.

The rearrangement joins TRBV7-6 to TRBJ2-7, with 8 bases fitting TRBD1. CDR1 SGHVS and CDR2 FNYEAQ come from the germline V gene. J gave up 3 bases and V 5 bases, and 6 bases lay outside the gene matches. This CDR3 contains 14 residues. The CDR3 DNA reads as TGTGCCAGCAGCACCGGGACAGGTCGCTACGAGCAGTACTTC. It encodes CASSTGTGRYEQYF.

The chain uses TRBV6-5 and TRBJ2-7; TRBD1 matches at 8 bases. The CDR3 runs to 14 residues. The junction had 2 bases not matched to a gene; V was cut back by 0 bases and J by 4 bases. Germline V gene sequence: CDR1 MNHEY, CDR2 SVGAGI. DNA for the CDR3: TGTGCCAGCAGTTACTCCAGGGGGCAGTACGAGCAGTACTTC. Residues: CASSYSRGQYEQYF.

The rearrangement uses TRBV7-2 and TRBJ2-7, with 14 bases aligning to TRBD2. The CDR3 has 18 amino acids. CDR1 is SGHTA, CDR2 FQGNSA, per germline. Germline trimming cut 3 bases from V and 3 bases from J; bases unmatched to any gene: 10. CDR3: CASSFRSSGTSGGYEQYF. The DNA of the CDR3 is TGTGCCAGCAGCTTTAGGTCCTCCGGGACTAGCGGGGGCTACGAGCAGTACTTC.

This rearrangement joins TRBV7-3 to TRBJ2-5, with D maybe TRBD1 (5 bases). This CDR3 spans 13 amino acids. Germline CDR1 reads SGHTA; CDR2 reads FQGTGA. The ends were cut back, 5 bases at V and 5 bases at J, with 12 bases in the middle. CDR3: CASSPRWGETQYF. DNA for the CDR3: TGTGCCAGCAGCCCAAGGTGGGGCGAGACCCAGTACTTC.

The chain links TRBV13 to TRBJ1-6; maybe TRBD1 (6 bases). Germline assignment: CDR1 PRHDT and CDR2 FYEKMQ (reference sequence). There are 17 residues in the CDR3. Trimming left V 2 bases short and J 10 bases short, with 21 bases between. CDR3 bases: TGTGCCAGCAGCTTAATCACAGGGAAACCCCTTGGGTCACCCCTCCACTTT. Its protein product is CASSLITGKPLGSPLHF.

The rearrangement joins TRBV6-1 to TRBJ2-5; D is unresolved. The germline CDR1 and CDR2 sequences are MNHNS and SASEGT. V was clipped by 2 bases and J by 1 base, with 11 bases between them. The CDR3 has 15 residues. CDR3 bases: TGTGCCAGCAGTGAATCGCCCACTTTCCAAGAGACCCAGTACTTC. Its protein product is CASSESPTFQETQYF.

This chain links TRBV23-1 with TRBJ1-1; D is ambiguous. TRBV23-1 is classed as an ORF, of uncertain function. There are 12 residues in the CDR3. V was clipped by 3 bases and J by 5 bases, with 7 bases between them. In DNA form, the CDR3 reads TGCGCCAGCAGTCACGCGTGTACTGAAGCTTTCTTT. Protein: CASSHACTEAFF.

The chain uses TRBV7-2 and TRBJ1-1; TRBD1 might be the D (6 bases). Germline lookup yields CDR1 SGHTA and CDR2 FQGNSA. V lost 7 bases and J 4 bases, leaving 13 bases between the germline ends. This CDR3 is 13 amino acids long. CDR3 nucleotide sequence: TGTGCCAGCACCCGAGTACAGGGCACTGAAGCTTTCTTT. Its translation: CASTRVQGTEAFF.

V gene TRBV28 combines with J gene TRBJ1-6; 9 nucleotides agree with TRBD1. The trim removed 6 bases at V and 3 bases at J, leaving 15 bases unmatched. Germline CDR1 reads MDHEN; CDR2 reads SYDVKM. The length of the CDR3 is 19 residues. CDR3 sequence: CASSRRQLTGGFYNSPLHF. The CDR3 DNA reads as TGTGCCAGCAGCAGACGCCAACTTACAGGGGGCTTCTATAATTCACCCCTCCACTTT.

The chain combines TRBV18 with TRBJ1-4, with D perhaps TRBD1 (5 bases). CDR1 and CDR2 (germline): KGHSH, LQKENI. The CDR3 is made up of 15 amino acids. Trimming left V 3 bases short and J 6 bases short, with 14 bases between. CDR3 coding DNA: TGTGCCAGCTCACCCGGCGGGGCGCGGGATGAAAAACTGTTTTTT. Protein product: CASSPGGARDEKLFF.

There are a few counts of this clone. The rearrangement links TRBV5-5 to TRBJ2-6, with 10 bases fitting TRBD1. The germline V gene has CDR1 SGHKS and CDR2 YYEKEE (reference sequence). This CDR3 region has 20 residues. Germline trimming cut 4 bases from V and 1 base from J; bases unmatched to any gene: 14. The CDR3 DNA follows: TGTGCCAGCAGCAGACAAGACAGGGGGCCCTCAAATTCTGGGGCCAACGTCCTGACTTTC. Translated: CASSRQDRGPSNSGANVLTF.

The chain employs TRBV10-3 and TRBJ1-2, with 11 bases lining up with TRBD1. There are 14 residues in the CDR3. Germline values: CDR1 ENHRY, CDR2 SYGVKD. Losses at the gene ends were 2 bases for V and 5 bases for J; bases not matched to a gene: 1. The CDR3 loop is CAISEGQGAYGYTF. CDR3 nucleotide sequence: TGTGCCATCAGTGAGGGACAGGGGGCGTATGGCTACACCTTC.

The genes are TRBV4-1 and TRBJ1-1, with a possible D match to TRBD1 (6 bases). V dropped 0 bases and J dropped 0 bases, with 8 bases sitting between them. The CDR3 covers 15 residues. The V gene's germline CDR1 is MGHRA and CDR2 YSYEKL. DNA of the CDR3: TGCGCCAGCAGCCAAGAGGGGACATTGAACACTGAAGCTTTCTTT. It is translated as CASSQEGTLNTEAFF.

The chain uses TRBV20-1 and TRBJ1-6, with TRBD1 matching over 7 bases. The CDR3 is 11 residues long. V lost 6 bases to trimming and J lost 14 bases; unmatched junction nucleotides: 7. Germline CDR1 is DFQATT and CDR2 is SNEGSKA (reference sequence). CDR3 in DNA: TGCAGTGCCACCCCCGGGACAGCCCTCCACTTT. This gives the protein CSATPGTALHF.

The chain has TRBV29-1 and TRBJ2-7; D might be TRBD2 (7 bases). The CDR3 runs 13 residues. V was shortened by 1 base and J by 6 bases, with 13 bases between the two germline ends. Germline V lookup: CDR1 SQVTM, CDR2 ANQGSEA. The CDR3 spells CSVEVGGHIEQYF. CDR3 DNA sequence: TGCAGCGTTGAAGTCGGGGGGCACATCGAGCAGTACTTC.

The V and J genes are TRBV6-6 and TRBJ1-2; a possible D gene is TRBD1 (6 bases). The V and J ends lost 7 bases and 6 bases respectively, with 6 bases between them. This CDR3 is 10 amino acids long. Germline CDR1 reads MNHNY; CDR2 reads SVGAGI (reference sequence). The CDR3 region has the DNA TGTGCCAGCAAGGGGGATGGCTACACCTTC. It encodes CASKGDGYTF.

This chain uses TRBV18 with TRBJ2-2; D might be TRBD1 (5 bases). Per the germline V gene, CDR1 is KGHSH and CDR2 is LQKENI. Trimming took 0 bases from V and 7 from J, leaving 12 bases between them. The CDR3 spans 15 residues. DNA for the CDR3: TGTGCCAGCTCACCACCATTAGGGGTCGACGGGGAGCTGTTTTTT. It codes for CASSPPLGVDGELFF. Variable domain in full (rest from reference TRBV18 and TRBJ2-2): NAGVMQNPRHLVRRRGQEARLRCSPMKGHSHVYWYRQLPEEGLKFMVYLQKENIIDESGMPKERFSAEFPKEGPSILRIQQVVRGDSAAYFCASSPPLGVDGELFFGEGSRLTVL.

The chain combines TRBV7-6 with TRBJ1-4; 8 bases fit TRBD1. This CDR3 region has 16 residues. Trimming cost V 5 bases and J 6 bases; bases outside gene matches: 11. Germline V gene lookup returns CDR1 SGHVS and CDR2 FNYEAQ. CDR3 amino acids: CASSLRTGGDDEKLFF. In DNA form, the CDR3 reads TGTGCCAGCAGCCTCAGAACAGGGGGGGATGATGAAAAACTGTTTTTT.

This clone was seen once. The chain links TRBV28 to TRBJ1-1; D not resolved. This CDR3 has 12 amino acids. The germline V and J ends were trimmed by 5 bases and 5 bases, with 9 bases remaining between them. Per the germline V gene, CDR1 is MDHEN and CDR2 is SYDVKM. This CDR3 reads CASSLTVTEAFF. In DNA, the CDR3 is TGTGCCAGCAGTCTCACGGTGACTGAAGCTTTCTTT.

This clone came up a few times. The CDR3 DNA is TGTGCCAGTACCGAAGGACAGCTTAATCAGCCCCAGCATTTT. It is translated as CASTEGQLNQPQHF. The chain combines TRBV19 with TRBJ1-5, with D possibly being TRBD1 (6 bases). Germline loops: CDR1 LNHDA, CDR2 SQIVND (reference sequence). V lost 7 bases and J lost 4, with 14 bases in between. The CDR3 totals 14 residues. Variable domain in full (rest from reference TRBV19 and TRBJ1-5): DGGITQSPKYLFRKEGQNVTLSCEQNLNHDAMYWYRQDPGQGLRLIYYSQIVNDFQKGDIAEGYSVSREKKESFPLTVTSAQKNPTAFYLCASTEGQLNQPQHFGDGTRLSIL.

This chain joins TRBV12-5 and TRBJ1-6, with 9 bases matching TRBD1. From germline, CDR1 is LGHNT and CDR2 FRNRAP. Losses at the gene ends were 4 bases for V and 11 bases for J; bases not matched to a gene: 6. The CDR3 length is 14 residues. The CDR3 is CASGSGQGVTPLHF. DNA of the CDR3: TGTGCTAGTGGTTCGGGACAGGGTGTTACACCCCTCCACTTT.

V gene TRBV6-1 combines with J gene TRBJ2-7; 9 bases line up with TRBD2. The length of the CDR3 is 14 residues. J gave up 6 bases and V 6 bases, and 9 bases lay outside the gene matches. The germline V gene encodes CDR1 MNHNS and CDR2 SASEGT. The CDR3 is CASRLGGGAGEQYF. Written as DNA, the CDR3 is TGTGCCAGCAGACTTGGCGGGGGGGCAGGCGAGCAGTACTTC.

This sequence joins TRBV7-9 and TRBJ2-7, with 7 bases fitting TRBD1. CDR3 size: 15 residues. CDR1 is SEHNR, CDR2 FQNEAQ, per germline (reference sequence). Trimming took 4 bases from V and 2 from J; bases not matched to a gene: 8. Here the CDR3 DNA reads TGTGCCAGCAGCTCCCAAGGGGGCTTAGCCTACGAGCAGTACTTC. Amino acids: CASSSQGGLAYEQYF. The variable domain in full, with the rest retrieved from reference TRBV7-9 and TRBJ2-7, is DTGVSQNPRHKITKRGQNVTFRCDPISEHNRLYWYRQTLGQGPEFLTYFQNEAQLEKSRLLSDRFSAERPKGSFSTLEIQRTEQGDSAMYLCASSSQGGLAYEQYFGPGTRLTVT.

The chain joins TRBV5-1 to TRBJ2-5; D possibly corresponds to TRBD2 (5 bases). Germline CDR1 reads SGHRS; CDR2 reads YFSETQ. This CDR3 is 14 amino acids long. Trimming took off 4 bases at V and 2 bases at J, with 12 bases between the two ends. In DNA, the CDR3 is TGCGCCAGCAGCCACTCGGGGTCACAAGAGACCCAGTACTTC. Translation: CASSHSGSQETQYF.